Listed here are 20 T cell receptor beta chains from one sample, sequenced in a study of blood T cell repertoires in COVID-19. Here immunoSEQ multiplex PCR was the method, and the copy in TCRdb shows in-frame clones only, minus some. Of around 300,000 clones listed, roughly nine tenths are singletons. The sample consisted of PBMCs or T cells enriched from blood (not recorded which). The receptor set was obtained from a woman aged 45 to 65 who had recovered from COVID-19.

The rearrangement links TRBV19 to TRBJ1-3; 7 bases are a match to TRBD1. With 5 bases clipped from V and 7 bases from J, the junction kept 14 bases outside the gene matches. Germline CDR1 and CDR2: LNHDA and SQIVND (reference sequence). The CDR3 is 16 residues long. CDR3: CASSSPGTEKGNTIYF. The CDR3 coding sequence is TGTGCCAGTAGTTCCCCCGGGACAGAGAAGGGCAACACCATATATTTT.

The chain links TRBV10-3 to TRBJ2-2; 7 nucleotides agree with TRBD1. This CDR3 contains 17 residues. Germline CDR1 reads ENHRY; CDR2 reads SYGVKD. Trimming at V came to 4 bases and at J to 3 bases, leaving 11 bases not matched to a gene. The CDR3 sequence is CAISAYPTGADTGELFF. The CDR3 nucleotides are TGTGCCATCAGTGCCTACCCTACAGGGGCGGACACCGGGGAGCTGTTTTTT.

The V gene is TRBV5-5, the J gene TRBJ2-3, with 7 positions matching TRBD2. This CDR3 has 13 amino acids. Germline lookup yields CDR1 SGHKS and CDR2 YYEKEE (reference sequence). V dropped 4 bases and J dropped 1; count of bases not matched to a gene: 0. The CDR3 here is CASSRGGTDTQYF. As DNA, the CDR3 is TGTGCCAGCAGCCGGGGGGGCACAGATACGCAGTATTTT.

The V and J genes are TRBV7-2 and TRBJ2-7; no clear D. Germline CDR1 reads SGHTA; CDR2 reads FQGNSA. The V gene lost 5 bases and the J gene lost 2 bases, with 10 bases spanning the gap. The length of the CDR3 is 13 residues. The CDR3 loop reads CASSPGVTYEQYF. The CDR3 coding sequence is TGTGCCAGCAGCCCGGGTGTAACCTACGAGCAGTACTTC.

The chain recombines TRBV6-2 or TRBV6-3 with TRBJ2-1; D ambiguous. V was shortened by 0 bases and J by 4 bases, with 4 bases between the two germline ends. This CDR3 is 13 amino acids long. In germline, CDR1 is MNHEY, CDR2 SVGEGT. CDR3: CASSYSRYNEQFF. For the CDR3, the DNA is TGTGCCAGCAGTTACTCGAGATACAATGAGCAGTTCTTC.

V gene TRBV7-2 combines with J gene TRBJ2-1; 12 positions agree with TRBD2. CDR1 is SGHTA and CDR2 is FQGNSA in the germline V gene. Trimming removed 4 bases from V and 5 bases from J; junction bases left unmatched: 9. CDR3 length: 17 residues. CDR3: CASSSRGGTSGHNEQFF. CDR3 DNA: TGTGCCAGCAGCTCCAGGGGGGGGACTAGCGGGCACAATGAGCAGTTCTTC.

The chain recombines TRBV27 with TRBJ2-5; D is undetermined. The germline V gene encodes CDR1 MNHEY and CDR2 SMNVEV (reference sequence). This CDR3 is 12 amino acids long. V gave up 4 bases and J gave up 5 bases, with 8 bases separating them. The CDR3 region has the DNA TGTGCCAGCAGTTCAGATTCTGAGACCCAGTACTTC. It yields the protein CASSSDSETQYF.

V usage is TRBV28 and J usage is TRBJ2-3, with a tentative D call TRBD1 (5 bases). Germline loops: CDR1 MDHEN, CDR2 SYDVKM. CDR3 length equals 14 residues. The germline V and J ends were trimmed by 3 bases and 4 bases, with 11 bases remaining between them. The CDR3 nucleotides read TGTGCCAGCAGTTTCAGGGCTAGGGCAGATACGCAGTATTTT. It yields the protein CASSFRARADTQYF.

The V call is TRBV6-2 or TRBV6-3, the J call TRBJ1-1, with 7 positions matching TRBD1. The CDR3 extends over 18 amino acids. Per germline, CDR1 MNHEY and CDR2 SVGEGT. The J segment lost 0 bases and the V segment lost 5 bases, leaving 15 bases of the junction unmatched. The CDR3 sequence is CASSDRQGFRRMNTEAFF. DNA of the CDR3: TGTGCCAGCAGTGATCGACAGGGATTCAGAAGGATGAACACTGAAGCTTTCTTT.

The V gene is TRBV28, the J gene TRBJ1-3; D gene unclear. With 5 bases removed from V and 4 bases from J, the gap between germline ends came to 33 bases. CDR1 MDHEN and CDR2 SYDVKM come from the germline V gene. The CDR3 totals 21 residues. The CDR3 loop reads CASSLTKIKTGILNPGNTIYF. The DNA for the CDR3 is TGTGCCAGCAGTCTGACCAAAATAAAAACCGGGATCTTGAATCCAGGAAACACCATATATTTT.

The chain recombines TRBV28 with TRBJ1-1; D is undetermined. Between the trimmed V and J ends, which lost 2 bases and 7 bases, there was a span of 5 bases. CDR3 length: 11 residues. Germline CDR1 reads MDHEN; CDR2 reads SYDVKM. The CDR3 DNA follows: TGTGCCAGCAGTTTAATCGGTGAAGCTTTCTTT. It codes for CASSLIGEAFF.

J is TRBJ2-3 and V is TRBV2; TRBD2 matches at 11 bases. The CDR3 runs to 14 residues. The V gene end was trimmed by 6 bases and the J gene end by 5 bases; junction bases not matched to a gene: 4. Germline CDR1 SNHLY, CDR2 FYNNEI. The CDR3 loop reads CASRVLAGVDTQYF. As DNA, the CDR3 is TGTGCCAGCAGAGTACTAGCGGGAGTAGATACGCAGTATTTT.

The chain recombines TRBV4-3 with TRBJ1-6; D uncertain. The germline gives CDR1 LGHNA, CDR2 YSLEER. Trimming took off 0 bases at V and 14 bases at J, with 17 bases between the two ends. The length of the CDR3 is 15 residues. The CDR3 nucleotides are TGCGCCAGCAGCCAAGAACCGGGAGGCGGGATGTCCCTCCACTTT. It translates to CASSQEPGGGMSLHF.

The chain links TRBV19 to TRBJ2-3; 8 positions agree with TRBD2. V shed 7 bases and J 6 bases; nucleotides not matched to a gene: 12. This CDR3 is built from 15 residues. Germline V gene data show CDR1 as LNHDA and CDR2 as SQIVND (reference sequence). The CDR3 reads CASKVGAGVSDTQYF. In DNA, the CDR3 is TGTGCCAGTAAGGTAGGAGCGGGAGTTTCCGATACGCAGTATTTT.

The rearrangement uses TRBV19 and TRBJ1-4; possible D gene TRBD1, 5 bases. The CDR3 spans 16 residues. Trimming took off 3 bases at V and 8 bases at J, with 19 bases between the two ends. Per the germline V gene, CDR1 is LNHDA and CDR2 is SQIVND (reference sequence). The CDR3 is CASSIRVPNGQEKLFF. CDR3 DNA sequence: TGTGCCAGTAGTATTCGCGTCCCTAATGGACAAGAAAAACTGTTTTTT.

This clone is a singleton in its sample. The chain links TRBV15 to TRBJ2-3; TRBD1 might be the D (6 bases). CDR1 and CDR2 (germline): LNHNV, YYDKDF (reference sequence). V was clipped by 5 bases and J by 3 bases, with 9 bases between them. The length of the CDR3 is 13 residues. The CDR3 spells CATSEGQTDTQYF. In DNA, the CDR3 is TGTGCCACCAGCGAAGGACAGACAGATACGCAGTATTTT.

A remark on this clone: The identical CDR3 is also encoded by other nucleotide sequences in the sample. The V gene is TRBV5-4, the J gene TRBJ2-3; 14 bases agree with TRBD2. The CDR3 spans 16 residues. Germline trimming cut 4 bases from V and 5 bases from J; bases unmatched to any gene: 6. Per germline, CDR1 SGHNT and CDR2 YYREEE (reference sequence). The CDR3 is CASSPGLAGGEDTQYF. The CDR3 DNA reads as TGTGCCAGCAGCCCAGGACTAGCGGGAGGAGAAGATACGCAGTATTTT.

The V gene is TRBV28, the J gene TRBJ1-4; no reliable D call. The CDR3 has 14 amino acids. Germline loops: CDR1 MDHEN, CDR2 SYDVKM. Trimming cost V 2 bases and J 8 bases, with 12 bases left between them. CDR3 bases: TGTGCCAGCAGTTTAAATAGGATCGGGGAAAAACTGTTTTTT. As protein: CASSLNRIGEKLFF. The variable domain in full, completed from reference TRBV28 and TRBJ1-4, reads DVKVTQSSRYLVKRTGEKVFLECVQDMDHENMFWYRQDPGLGLRLIYFSYDVKMKEKGDIPEGYSVSREKKERFSLILESASTNQTSMYLCASSLNRIGEKLFFGSGTQLSVL.

The chain uses TRBV7-9 and TRBJ1-1; 9 bases agree with TRBD1. CDR1 is SEHNR and CDR2 is FQNEAQ in the germline V gene (reference sequence). With V trimmed by 5 bases and J by 3 bases, 7 bases remained unmatched. This CDR3 is built from 15 residues. The chain's CDR3 is CASSQQGAVDTEAFF. CDR3 DNA sequence: TGTGCCAGCAGCCAACAGGGGGCGGTGGACACTGAAGCTTTCTTT.

Only one count was recorded for this clone. The rearrangement uses TRBV7-9 and TRBJ2-1; 10 bases are a match to TRBD2. The trim removed 4 bases at V and 6 bases at J, leaving 12 bases unmatched. The germline V gene has CDR1 SEHNR and CDR2 FQNEAQ (reference sequence). The CDR3 length is 17 residues. The CDR3 loop is CASSSSGRASFSNEQFF. CDR3 DNA sequence: TGTGCCAGCAGCTCCAGCGGGAGGGCATCGTTTAGCAATGAGCAGTTCTTC.